This passage covers 11 T cell receptor beta chains from one sample sequenced in a study of cytomegalovirus exposure and HLA in healthy donors. The PCR ran on 60 Vbeta and 13 Jbeta primers. The protocol was immunoSEQ multiplex PCR, while the TCRdb copy is restricted to in-frame clones and leaves out a portion. The sample has some 150,000 clones, around 70% seen once. Sequenced sample: PBMCs. These TCRs come from a man aged 35-49 years in good health and CMV-seronegative.

The chain uses TRBV5-6 and TRBJ2-2, with D tentatively TRBD1 (5 bases). Trimming cost V 0 bases and J 4 bases, with 19 bases left between them. The CDR3 runs 18 residues. The V gene's germline CDR1 is SGHDT and CDR2 YYEEEE. CDR3 nucleotides: TGTGCCAGCAGCTTGGGCCCTTGGTCTGCCCAGGGCACCGGGGAGCTGTTTTTT. It encodes CASSLGPWSAQGTGELFF.

The chain joins TRBV5-4 to TRBJ1-2; D is possibly TRBD1 (6 bases). V lost 4 bases, J lost 4 bases, and 14 bases lay in between. The CDR3 consists of 14 residues. Germline-derived CDR1 and CDR2 are SGHNT and YYREEE (reference sequence). The CDR3 region is CASSHRVSGYGYTF. The CDR3 DNA follows: TGTGCCAGCAGCCACAGGGTATCGGGCTATGGCTACACCTTC.

This chain connects TRBV5-1 to TRBJ1-1; D ambiguous. V was clipped by 7 bases and J by 2 bases, with 15 bases between them. CDR1 is SGHRS and CDR2 is YFSETQ in the germline V gene. This CDR3 has 14 amino acids. The CDR3 region has the DNA TGCGCCAGCCGGAGGTACGGAGACAACACTGAAGCTTTCTTT. Protein product: CASRRYGDNTEAFF. Variable domain in full (rest from reference TRBV5-1 and TRBJ1-1): KAGVTQTPRYLIKTRGQQVTLSCSPISGHRSVSWYQQTPGQGLQFLFEYFSETQRNKGNFPGRFSGRQFSNSRSEMNVSTLELGDSALYLCASRRYGDNTEAFFGQGTRLTVV.

This rearrangement joins TRBV7-9 to TRBJ2-1; the match to TRBD2 covers 8 bases. CDR3 length: 16 residues. The trim removed 2 bases at V and 3 bases at J, leaving 6 bases unmatched. From germline, CDR1 is SEHNR and CDR2 FQNEAQ (reference sequence). The CDR3 DNA reads TGTGCCAGCAGCTTAATGTCTAGCGGGTACTACAATGAGCAGTTCTTC. It translates to CASSLMSSGYYNEQFF.

The J gene is TRBJ2-7, the V gene TRBV7-9, with 8 bases that match TRBD2. Germline trimming cut 5 bases from V and 2 bases from J; bases unmatched to any gene: 11. Germline CDR1 and CDR2: SEHNR and FQNEAQ (reference sequence). The CDR3 has 16 amino acids. The CDR3 bases are TGTGCCAGCAGCGGCGGGGGTAGCGGGGCGACCTACGAGCAGTACTTC. Residues: CASSGGGSGATYEQYF.

The V call is TRBV11-2, the J call TRBJ1-5; unclear D gene. V was clipped by 0 bases and J by 7 bases, with 10 bases between them. The CDR3 loop spans 14 amino acids. CDR1 SGHAT and CDR2 FQNNGV come from the germline V gene. The chain's CDR3 is CASSLDRRGQPQHF. In DNA, the CDR3 is TGTGCCAGCAGCTTAGATCGGAGAGGACAGCCCCAGCATTTT.

The chain joins TRBV10-3 to TRBJ1-5; 7 bases agree with TRBD1. CDR3 length: 15 residues. Germline V CDR1 and CDR2: ENHRY, SYGVKD. V trimming: 6 bases; J trimming: 0 bases; junction bases outside the gene matches: 5. DNA of the CDR3: TGTGCCATCAGCCTAGGACAGGATAGCAATCAGCCCCAGCATTTT. Translated: CAISLGQDSNQPQHF.

The chain is built from TRBV4-3 and TRBJ1-1; no reliable D call. V lost 0 bases, J lost 4 bases, and 9 bases lay in between. This CDR3 is built from 14 residues. The V gene's germline CDR1 is LGHNA and CDR2 YSLEER. DNA for the CDR3: TGCGCCAGCAGCCAAGAGAGTGGAGTCACTGAAGCTTTCTTT. Its protein product is CASSQESGVTEAFF.

The chain is built from TRBV14 and TRBJ2-1; 13 bases match TRBD2. Trimming removed 0 bases from V and 0 bases from J; junction bases left unmatched: 5. Germline CDR1 SGHDN, CDR2 FVKESK. The CDR3 has 19 residues. The CDR3 DNA follows: TGTGCCAGCAGCCAAGATTTACGGACTAGCGGGAGCTCCTACAATGAGCAGTTCTTC. Its protein product is CASSQDLRTSGSSYNEQFF. The full variable domain, its missing parts supplied by reference TRBV14 and TRBJ2-1, is EAGVTQFPSHSVIEKGQTVTLRCDPISGHDNLYWYRRVMGKEIKFLLHFVKESKQDESGMPNNRFLAERTGGTYSTLKVQPAELEDSGVYFCASSQDLRTSGSSYNEQFFGPGTRLTVL.

V and J are TRBV19 and TRBJ1-2; D gene uncertain. The CDR3 is made up of 14 amino acids. Germline V CDR1 and CDR2: LNHDA, SQIVND (reference sequence). V lost 3 bases, J lost 4 bases, and 12 bases lay in between. In nucleotides, the CDR3 is TGTGCCAGTAGTATGGATAGGGAGAGCTATGGCTACACCTTC. Protein product: CASSMDRESYGYTF.

The rearrangement uses TRBV27 and TRBJ1-6; the match to TRBD1 covers 9 bases. There are 15 residues in the CDR3. Germline V gives CDR1 MNHEY, CDR2 SMNVEV (reference sequence). J lost 8 bases, V lost 2 bases, and 4 bases had no gene match. The CDR3 here is CASSLGDRAHSPLHF. The CDR3 nucleotides read TGTGCCAGCAGTTTAGGGGACAGGGCGCATTCACCCCTCCACTTT.